Each of the 19 T cell receptor beta chains below was sequenced from the same sample in a study of blood T cell repertoires in COVID-19 (TCRdb year 2020). Library preparation employed the immunoSEQ multiplex PCR assay. TCRdb mirrors the immuneACCESS table, restricted to in-frame sequences. Some clones are absent from its copies; in checked studies, under half trace to an unresolved V gene, and the reason for the others is unknown. The table for this sample lists about 60,000 clones; around 90% of them were counted only once. The ten largest clonotypes hold about 1.5% of the sample. The sequenced material came from peripheral blood. All receptors come from a man aged 55 to 69 with acute or convalescent COVID-19.

This sequence joins TRBV20-1 and TRBJ1-5; D not resolved. Between the trimmed V and J ends, which lost 3 bases and 0 bases, there was a span of 9 bases. This CDR3 comprises 14 residues. CDR1 is DFQATT, CDR2 SNEGSKA, per germline (reference sequence). This chain's CDR3 is CSASELGSNQPQHF. As DNA, the CDR3 is TGCAGTGCTAGTGAACTCGGTAGCAATCAGCCCCAGCATTTT.

This CDR3 reads CAWSVQTDTQYF. DNA for the CDR3: TGTGCCTGGAGTGTACAGACAGATACGCAGTATTTT. The V and J genes are TRBV30 and TRBJ2-3; D remains ambiguous. V dropped 0 bases and J dropped 3 bases, with 4 bases sitting between them. Germline V gives CDR1 GTSNPN, CDR2 SVGIG (reference sequence). This CDR3 has 12 amino acids.

This chain uses TRBV11-2 with TRBJ2-1; TRBD2 matches 8 bases. The CDR3 is 18 amino acids. After removal of 3 bases from V and 1 base from J, the junction contained 11 bases not matched to a gene. The germline CDR1 and CDR2 sequences are SGHAT and FQNNGV. The CDR3 loop reads CASSLLAGTSRSYNEQFF. CDR3 sequence (DNA): TGTGCCAGCAGCTTGTTAGCGGGAACGAGCAGGTCCTACAATGAGCAGTTCTTC.

V is TRBV7-2 and J is TRBJ1-5; 9 bases fit TRBD1. V lost 1 base, J lost 5 bases, and 3 bases stayed unmatched. The germline gives CDR1 SGHTA, CDR2 FQGNSA. This CDR3 is 15 amino acids long. The CDR3 DNA reads as TGTGCCAGCAGCTTAGGACAGGGGGAATATCAGCCCCAGCATTTT. Protein: CASSLGQGEYQPQHF.

This chain links TRBV15 with TRBJ1-5; D might be TRBD1 (6 bases). Germline assignment: CDR1 LNHNV and CDR2 YYDKDF (reference sequence). Trimming left V 8 bases short and J 0 bases short, with 11 bases between. The CDR3 extends over 14 amino acids. CDR3 in DNA: TGTGCCACCGGGGCAGGGGATAGCAATCAGCCCCAGCATTTT. Translated: CATGAGDSNQPQHF.

The V gene is TRBV10-3, the J gene TRBJ2-7; 7 bases align to TRBD2. The germline V gene encodes CDR1 ENHRY and CDR2 SYGVKD. CDR3 length: 20 residues. V gave up 8 bases and J gave up 2 bases; unmatched junction bases: 27. CDR3 coding DNA: TGTGCCATCCTATACTTTAAAGGGTTCGTCGCGGGAGAGGGGACCTACGAGCAGTACTTC. Residues: CAILYFKGFVAGEGTYEQYF.

This clone was observed a single time. The chain links TRBV7-3 to TRBJ2-5, with a weak D call TRBD1 (6 bases). This CDR3 is built from 15 residues. Germline loops: CDR1 SGHTA, CDR2 FQGTGA. V lost 5 bases to trimming and J lost 0 bases, with 13 bases between them. The CDR3: CASSINGDNQETQYF. The CDR3 nucleotides are TGTGCCAGCAGCATCAACGGGGACAACCAAGAGACCCAGTACTTC.

The chain couples TRBV11-3 to TRBJ1-1, with no clear D. Germline CDR1 is SGHNT and CDR2 is YENEEA. This CDR3 has 15 amino acids. V was trimmed by 3 bases and J by 1 base, leaving 12 bases between them. CDR3 amino acids: CASSFKGAGNTEAFF. The CDR3 DNA reads as TGTGCCAGCAGCTTCAAAGGTGCAGGGAACACTGAAGCTTTCTTT.

This chain connects TRBV14 to TRBJ1-4; D is uncertain. The CDR3 runs to 14 residues. Trimming took 4 bases from V and 3 from J, leaving 9 bases between them. The germline V gene has CDR1 SGHDN and CDR2 FVKESK. CDR3 DNA: TGTGCCAGCAGCCGCGCCGGGGCTAATGAAAAACTGTTTTTT. This sequence encodes CASSRAGANEKLFF.

The rearrangement uses TRBV28 and TRBJ2-2, with D possibly TRBD2 on 6 matching bases. CDR3 length: 15 residues. The V end was cut by 7 bases, the J end by 3 bases, with 15 bases between. Germline V gene sequence: CDR1 MDHEN, CDR2 SYDVKM. CDR3 sequence (DNA): TGTGCCAGCATGTTTTCCGGGGGAGACACCGGGGAGCTGTTTTTT. This translates into CASMFSGGDTGELFF.

The chain recombines TRBV6-5 with TRBJ2-7, with no clear D. This CDR3 contains 14 residues. V lost 6 bases, J lost 2 bases, and 14 bases lay in between. CDR1 is MNHEY and CDR2 is SVGAGI in the germline V gene. CDR3 loop: CASSRTRSPYEQYF. The CDR3 region has the DNA TGTGCCAGCAGCCGCACGAGGTCGCCCTACGAGCAGTACTTC.

The chain recombines TRBV7-2 with TRBJ1-1; D perhaps matches TRBD1 (5 bases). Germline V gene sequence: CDR1 SGHTA, CDR2 FQGNSA. V was shortened by 5 bases and J by 6 bases, with 10 bases between the two germline ends. This CDR3 is built from 12 residues. The chain's CDR3 is CASSGWGAEAFF. The CDR3 DNA reads as TGTGCCAGCAGCGGCTGGGGGGCTGAAGCTTTCTTT.

The genes are TRBV5-1 and TRBJ2-1, with D perhaps matching TRBD2 (7 bases). Trimming took off 0 bases at V and 0 bases at J, with 16 bases between the two ends. From germline, CDR1 is SGHRS and CDR2 YFSETQ. The CDR3 covers 18 residues. The CDR3 DNA reads TGCGCCAGCAGCTTGGCGCCTAGCGGACAGCGCTCCTACAATGAGCAGTTCTTC. Translated, it gives CASSLAPSGQRSYNEQFF.

The chain employs TRBV30 and TRBJ1-6; D remains unclear. V was pared by 0 bases and J by 10 bases, with 19 bases between. From germline, CDR1 is GTSNPN and CDR2 SVGIG (reference sequence). The CDR3 spans 16 residues. CDR3 residues: CAWSVREGVSGSPLHF. The CDR3 DNA follows: TGTGCCTGGAGTGTAAGGGAGGGCGTTAGCGGGTCACCCCTCCACTTT.

The rearrangement uses TRBV9 and TRBJ1-2, with unresolved D. Germline loops: CDR1 SGDLS, CDR2 YYNGEE. V lost 0 bases and J 7 bases, leaving 13 bases between the germline ends. This CDR3 region has 14 residues. The CDR3 reads CASSVGRVAVGYTF. In DNA form, the CDR3 reads TGTGCCAGCAGCGTAGGGAGGGTAGCAGTTGGCTACACCTTC.

This chain uses TRBV19 with TRBJ1-1; D gene unclear. CDR3 length equals 15 residues. Trimming took off 3 bases at V and 8 bases at J, with 19 bases between the two ends. Germline V CDR1 and CDR2: LNHDA, SQIVND (reference sequence). The CDR3 loop reads CASSIARGRSQEAFF. CDR3 coding DNA: TGTGCCAGTAGTATTGCCCGGGGAAGGAGTCAGGAAGCTTTCTTT.

This clone was observed once. The chain recombines TRBV2 with TRBJ2-3; 7 bases align to TRBD2. After removal of 3 bases from V and 5 bases from J, the junction contained 14 bases not matched to a gene. This CDR3 comprises 17 residues. Germline assignment: CDR1 SNHLY and CDR2 FYNNEI. CDR3 bases: TGTGCCAGCAGTGACTTGTCTAGCGGAGCGGCAAGAGATACGCAGTATTTT. Translated, it gives CASSDLSSGAARDTQYF. The whole variable domain, remainder taken from reference TRBV2 and TRBJ2-3, is EPEVTQTPSHQVTQMGQEVILRCVPISNHLYFYWYRQILGQKVEFLVSFYNNEISEKSEIFDDQFSVERPDGSNFTLKIRSTKLEDSAMYFCASSDLSSGAARDTQYFGPGTRLTVL.

This chain's CDR3 is CASSYSLAGVNEQFF. The CDR3 coding sequence is TGTGCCAGCAGTTACTCTCTAGCGGGAGTCAATGAGCAGTTCTTC. The chain has TRBV6-6 and TRBJ2-1; TRBD2 matches at 10 bases. The CDR3 is 15 amino acids. With 0 bases clipped from V and 6 bases from J, the junction kept 2 bases outside the gene matches. Germline lookup yields CDR1 MNHNY and CDR2 SVGAGI (reference sequence).

The rearrangement uses TRBV4-2 and TRBJ2-7; 7 nucleotides agree with TRBD1. The CDR3 covers 15 residues. The V segment lost 5 bases and the J segment 3 bases; nucleotides outside the gene matches: 10. CDR1 is LGHNA, CDR2 YNFKEQ, per germline. CDR3 sequence reads: CASSKTPGQDYEQYF. The CDR3 nucleotides are TGTGCCAGCAGCAAGACCCCCGGACAGGACTACGAGCAGTACTTC.